The T cell receptor beta chain under discussion was sequenced for a study of T cell repertoires in cytomegalovirus infection. Background on the study: Selection of CMV epitopes for the study included recently identified HLA-C-restricted and well-studied HLA-B-restricted ones.

With regard to this clonotype: What it recognizes is unknown.

The CDR3 is 15 amino acids. V shed 4 bases, J shed 3 bases, and the junction held 7 bases outside the gene matches. CDR1 is MNHNY and CDR2 is SVGAGI in the germline V gene (reference sequence). A single record per CDR3 protein comes from TCRdb applying MiXCR to the reads. The sample shows about 900,000 distinct CDR3 sequences, approximately 31% of them seen only once. The input for sequencing was cultured CD8+ T cells from PBMCs, taken from culture after CMV antigen stimulation. The sequence derives from a human donor in good health (CMV status not recorded). Some clones in this sample may be carry-over from other donors' samples. The J gene is TRBJ2-7, the V gene TRBV6-6; the match to TRBD2 covers 9 bases. CDR3 nucleotide sequence: TGTGCCAGCAGTTCCGGGACTAGCTTTATCTACGAGCAGTACTTC. This codes for CASSSGTSFIYEQYF.